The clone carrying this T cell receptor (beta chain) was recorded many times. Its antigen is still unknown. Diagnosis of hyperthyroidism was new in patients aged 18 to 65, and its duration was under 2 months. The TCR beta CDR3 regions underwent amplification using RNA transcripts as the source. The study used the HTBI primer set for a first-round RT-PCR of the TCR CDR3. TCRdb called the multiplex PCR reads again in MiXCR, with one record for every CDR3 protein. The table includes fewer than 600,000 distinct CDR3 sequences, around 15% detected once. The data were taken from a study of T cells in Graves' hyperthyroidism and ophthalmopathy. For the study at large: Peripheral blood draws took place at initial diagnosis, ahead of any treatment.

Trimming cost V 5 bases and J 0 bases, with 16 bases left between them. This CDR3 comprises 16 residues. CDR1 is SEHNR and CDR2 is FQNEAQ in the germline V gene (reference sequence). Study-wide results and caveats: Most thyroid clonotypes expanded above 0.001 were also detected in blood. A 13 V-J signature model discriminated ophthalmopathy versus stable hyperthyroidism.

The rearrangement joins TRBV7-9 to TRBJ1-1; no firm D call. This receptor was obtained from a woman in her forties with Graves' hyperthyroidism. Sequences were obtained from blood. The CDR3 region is CASSHAETIMNTEAFF. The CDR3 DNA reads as TGTGCCAGCAGCCATGCGGAGACAATCATGAACACTGAAGCTTTCTTT.